The TCR beta chain under discussion was sequenced for a study of shared clonotypes between healthy human individuals. Turning to the study itself: Serving as donors were two women and three men, whose ages spanned 18 to 49.

Germline-derived CDR1 and CDR2 are SGHRS and YFSETQ. The CDR3 covers 16 residues. V shed 4 bases, J shed 2 bases, and the junction held 6 bases outside the gene matches. Using immunoSEQ multiplex PCR, the repertoire was profiled, and TCRdb retains in-frame clones only, with some absent. This table holds approximately 980,000 clones, 60% to 85% found once. As to this clone: Its matching antigen is unknown.

Study-level findings and limits: In general, naive subsets displayed greater estimated richness than memory subsets did. The researchers took only blood, and tissue repertoires probably look different. A few donors held about 4.6% of naive CD4 clonotypes in common.

Sequenced: memory CD4+ T cells sorted from blood. Subset indicated: CD45RA-negative fraction. The genes are TRBV5-1 and TRBJ2-3; the match to TRBD1 covers 11 bases. This TCR derives from a man between 18 and 29 years old in good health. Here the CDR3 reads CASSTAGQGATDTQYF. The CDR3 bases are TGCGCCAGCAGCACAGCAGGACAGGGGGCCACAGATACGCAGTATTTT.